This TCR beta chain was sequenced for a study of monozygotic twins with inflammatory bowel disease. General study points: The study found lower TCRbeta diversity (inverse Simpson) in IBD patients than in healthy co-twins. For IBD patients, clonotypes shared with others were fewer than for healthy twins, especially with disease activity.

The V gene's germline CDR1 is KGHSH and CDR2 LQKENI. There are 16 residues in the CDR3. Note on this clonotype: Its antigen remains unknown.

Using TCRalpha and TCRbeta cDNA, the researchers carried out two nested PCRs that lasted approximately 17 and 9 cycles. For each CDR3 protein, TCRdb gives one entry from its re-call of the 5' RACE reads, without DNA. The table for this sample gives fewer than 450,000 distinct CDR3 sequences. The sequenced sample consisted of blood. The sequence was collected from a human donor with ulcerative colitis or Crohn's disease, or a healthy co-twin of an affected twin (not recorded which). The J gene is TRBJ2-3, the V gene TRBV18; TCRdb indicates TRBD1, and absent DNA this call remains unverified. The CDR3 reads CASSHGGGGRTDTQYF.